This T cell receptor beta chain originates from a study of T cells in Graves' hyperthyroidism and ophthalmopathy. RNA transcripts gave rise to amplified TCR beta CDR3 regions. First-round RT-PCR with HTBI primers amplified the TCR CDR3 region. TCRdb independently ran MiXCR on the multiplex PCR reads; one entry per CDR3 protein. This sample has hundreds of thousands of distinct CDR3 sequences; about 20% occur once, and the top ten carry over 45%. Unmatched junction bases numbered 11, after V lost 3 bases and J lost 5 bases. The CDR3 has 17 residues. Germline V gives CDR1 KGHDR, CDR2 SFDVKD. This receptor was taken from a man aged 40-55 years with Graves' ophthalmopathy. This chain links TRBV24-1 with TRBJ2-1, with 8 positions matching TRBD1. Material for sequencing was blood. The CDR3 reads CATSDTGTGGSHNEQFF. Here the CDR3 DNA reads TGTGCCACCAGTGATACCGGAACAGGGGGATCCCACAATGAGCAGTTCTTC.